This is a list of T cell receptor beta chains from one sample in a study of T cells after yellow fever vaccination. TCRdb itself ran the 5' RACE reads through MiXCR, one entry per CDR3 protein. The sample lists about 150,000 distinct CDR3 sequences, under 8% seen once, with approximately 0.61% in the top ten. Here the sequenced sample was CD4+ T cells sorted from PBMCs, taken 10 days after the yellow fever booster vaccination. These receptors were collected from a man aged 25 to 45 who received the YFV17D yellow fever vaccine. Each CDR3 is given with its conserved first and last residue. The order of the fields is J gene, clone size, V gene, D gene, CDR3 protein, CDR3 DNA. The D gene is left open where the match is weak. Size is stated for part of the rows, as once, few or many counts, or as a class when the clone is expanded.

j_gene: TRBJ2-6; abundance: many; v_gene: TRBV18; d_gene: -; CDR3aa: CASSQSGASGANVLTF; CDR3nt: TGTGCCAGCTCACAGTCTGGCGCCTCTGGGGCCAACGTCCTGACTTTC
j_gene: TRBJ2-2; abundance: many; v_gene: TRBV10-2; d_gene: TRBD1; CDR3aa: CASTGQANTGELFF; CDR3nt: TGCGCCAGCACCGGACAGGCGAACACCGGGGAGCTGTTTTTT
j_gene: TRBJ2-5; abundance: many; v_gene: TRBV5-6; d_gene: TRBD2; CDR3aa: CASTGRTKETQYF; CDR3nt: TGTGCCAGCACCGGGAGGACTAAAGAGACCCAGTACTTC
j_gene: TRBJ2-3; abundance: many; v_gene: TRBV11-2; d_gene: -; CDR3aa: CASSLDQPDTQYF; CDR3nt: TGTGCCAGCAGCTTAGATCAGCCAGATACGCAGTATTTT
j_gene: TRBJ2-2; abundance: many; v_gene: TRBV7-9; d_gene: -; CDR3aa: CASSIFTNTGELFF; CDR3nt: TGTGCCAGCAGTATCTTTACCAACACCGGGGAGCTGTTTTTT
j_gene: TRBJ2-2; abundance: many; v_gene: TRBV11-1; d_gene: -; CDR3aa: CASSFPTGELFF; CDR3nt: TGTGCCAGCAGCTTCCCCACGGGGGAGCTGTTTTTT
j_gene: TRBJ2-1; abundance: many; v_gene: TRBV28; d_gene: TRBD1; CDR3aa: CASSPGQAPYNEQFF; CDR3nt: TGTGCCAGCAGTCCAGGACAGGCGCCCTACAATGAGCAGTTCTTC
j_gene: TRBJ2-7; abundance: many; v_gene: TRBV20-1; d_gene: TRBD2; CDR3aa: CSARDTSGPPYEQYF; CDR3nt: TGCAGTGCTAGAGATACTAGCGGACCGCCCTACGAGCAGTACTTC
j_gene: TRBJ2-1; abundance: many; v_gene: TRBV28; d_gene: TRBD2; CDR3aa: CASSLLTSGSRNEQFF; CDR3nt: TGTGCCAGCAGTCTATTGACTAGCGGGAGTCGCAATGAGCAGTTCTTC
j_gene: TRBJ2-3; abundance: few; v_gene: TRBV6-5; d_gene: -; CDR3aa: CASSYSDPRTDTQYF; CDR3nt: TGTGCCAGCAGTTACTCGGATCCGAGGACAGATACGCAGTATTTT
j_gene: TRBJ2-7; abundance: many; v_gene: TRBV11-2; d_gene: -; CDR3aa: CASSFENEQYF; CDR3nt: TGTGCCAGCAGCTTTGAGAACGAGCAGTACTTC
j_gene: TRBJ2-5; abundance: many; v_gene: TRBV6-1; d_gene: -; CDR3aa: CASSMGGLETQYF; CDR3nt: TGTGCCAGCAGTATGGGGGGCCTTGAGACCCAGTACTTC
j_gene: TRBJ2-7; abundance: many; v_gene: TRBV30; d_gene: TRBD1; CDR3aa: CAWSKGQGAEQYF; CDR3nt: TGTGCCTGGAGTAAGGGACAGGGTGCCGAGCAGTACTTC
j_gene: TRBJ1-2; abundance: few; v_gene: TRBV5-1; d_gene: -; CDR3aa: CASSLDTWVTYGYTF; CDR3nt: TGCGCCAGCAGCTTGGATACGTGGGTGACTTATGGCTACACCTTC
j_gene: TRBJ2-7; abundance: many; v_gene: TRBV6-5; d_gene: -; CDR3aa: CASSYDYEQYF; CDR3nt: TGTGCCAGCAGTTATGACTACGAGCAGTACTTC
j_gene: TRBJ2-1; abundance: many; v_gene: TRBV27; d_gene: TRBD2; CDR3aa: CASSWVGRANEQFF; CDR3nt: TGTGCCAGCAGTTGGGTCGGGAGGGCCAATGAGCAGTTCTTC
j_gene: TRBJ1-2; abundance: many; v_gene: TRBV20-1; d_gene: -; CDR3aa: CSATPSGVGNYGYTF; CDR3nt: TGCAGTGCTACCCCCTCAGGGGTCGGTAACTATGGCTACACCTTC
j_gene: TRBJ2-7; abundance: many; v_gene: TRBV7-8; d_gene: -; CDR3aa: CASSLGLPPGEQYF; CDR3nt: TGTGCCAGCAGCCTGGGACTCCCTCCGGGCGAGCAGTACTTC
j_gene: TRBJ1-2; abundance: few; v_gene: TRBV5-6; d_gene: TRBD1; CDR3aa: CASSLGRQGLSGYTF; CDR3nt: TGTGCCAGCAGCTTGGGTCGACAGGGATTGAGCGGCTACACCTTC
j_gene: TRBJ2-5; abundance: -; v_gene: TRBV7-3; d_gene: -; CDR3aa: CASSLTGPHLQETQYF; CDR3nt: TGTGCCAGCAGCTTAACAGGTCCGCACCTCCAAGAGACCCAGTACTTC
j_gene: TRBJ2-3; abundance: many; v_gene: TRBV7-3; d_gene: TRBD2; CDR3aa: CASSQTSGTTDTQYF; CDR3nt: TGTGCCAGCAGCCAAACTAGCGGGACCACAGATACGCAGTATTTT
j_gene: TRBJ1-1; abundance: many; v_gene: TRBV3-1; d_gene: -; CDR3aa: CASTGGREAFF; CDR3nt: TGTGCCAGCACAGGAGGGAGGGAAGCTTTCTTT
j_gene: TRBJ2-7; abundance: many; v_gene: TRBV3-1; d_gene: TRBD2; CDR3aa: CASSALAGVSYEQYF; CDR3nt: TGTGCCAGCAGCGCACTAGCGGGAGTCTCCTACGAGCAGTACTTC
j_gene: TRBJ2-7; abundance: many; v_gene: TRBV5-1; d_gene: -; CDR3aa: CASSLEAGSSYEQYF; CDR3nt: TGCGCCAGCAGCTTGGAAGCAGGAAGCTCCTACGAGCAGTACTTC
j_gene: TRBJ1-1; abundance: many; v_gene: TRBV30; d_gene: -; CDR3aa: CAWEEPRTVVNTEAFF; CDR3nt: TGTGCCTGGGAAGAACCCAGGACAGTTGTGAACACTGAAGCTTTCTTT
j_gene: TRBJ2-5; abundance: many; v_gene: TRBV20-1; d_gene: TRBD1; CDR3aa: CSAETGAETQYF; CDR3nt: TGCAGTGCAGAGACAGGGGCTGAGACCCAGTACTTC
j_gene: TRBJ2-7; abundance: many; v_gene: TRBV2; d_gene: TRBD1; CDR3aa: CASMERDRAYEQYF; CDR3nt: TGTGCCAGCATGGAGCGGGACAGGGCCTACGAGCAGTACTTC
j_gene: TRBJ2-1; abundance: many; v_gene: TRBV5-6; d_gene: -; CDR3aa: CASSFGGLLYNEQFF; CDR3nt: TGTGCCAGCAGCTTTGGAGGGTTACTTTACAATGAGCAGTTCTTC
j_gene: TRBJ1-4; abundance: -; v_gene: TRBV5-4; d_gene: -; CDR3aa: CASSVGGFNEKLFF; CDR3nt: TGTGCCAGCAGCGTAGGGGGGTTTAATGAAAAACTGTTTTTT
j_gene: TRBJ2-4; abundance: -; v_gene: TRBV6-5; d_gene: -; CDR3aa: CASSYRGGSAKNIQYF; CDR3nt: TGTGCCAGCAGTTACCGTGGGGGCTCGGCCAAAAACATTCAGTACTTC
j_gene: TRBJ2-5; abundance: many; v_gene: TRBV10-3; d_gene: TRBD2; CDR3aa: CAIGTAGRQETQYF; CDR3nt: TGTGCCATCGGTACAGCGGGAAGACAAGAGACCCAGTACTTC
j_gene: TRBJ2-7; abundance: many; v_gene: TRBV12-3/TRBV12-4; d_gene: TRBD2; CDR3aa: CASRLAVPSYEQYF; CDR3nt: TGTGCCAGCAGGCTAGCGGTACCCTCCTACGAGCAGTACTTC
j_gene: TRBJ2-7; abundance: many; v_gene: TRBV3-1; d_gene: -; CDR3aa: CASSQRTITYEQYF; CDR3nt: TGTGCCAGCAGCCAGAGGACTATTACCTACGAGCAGTACTTC